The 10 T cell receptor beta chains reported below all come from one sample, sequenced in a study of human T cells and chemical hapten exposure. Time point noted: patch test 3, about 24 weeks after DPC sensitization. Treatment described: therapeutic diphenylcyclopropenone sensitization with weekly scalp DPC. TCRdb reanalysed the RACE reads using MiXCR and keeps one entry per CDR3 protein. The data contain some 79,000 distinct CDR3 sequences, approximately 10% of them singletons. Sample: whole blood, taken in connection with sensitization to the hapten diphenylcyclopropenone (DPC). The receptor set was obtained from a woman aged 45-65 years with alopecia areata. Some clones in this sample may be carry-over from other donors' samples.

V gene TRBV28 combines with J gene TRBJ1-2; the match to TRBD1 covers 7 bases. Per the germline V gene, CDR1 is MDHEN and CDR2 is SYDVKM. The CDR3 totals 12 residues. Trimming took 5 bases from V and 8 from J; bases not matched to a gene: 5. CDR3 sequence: CASSLEDRGYTF. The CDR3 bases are TGTGCCAGCAGTCTCGAGGACAGGGGCTACACCTTC.

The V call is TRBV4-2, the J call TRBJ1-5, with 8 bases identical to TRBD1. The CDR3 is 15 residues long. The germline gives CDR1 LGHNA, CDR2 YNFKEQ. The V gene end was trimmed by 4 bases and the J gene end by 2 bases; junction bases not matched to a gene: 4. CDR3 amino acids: CASSPTGVGNQPQHF. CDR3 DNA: TGTGCCAGCAGCCCGACAGGGGTCGGCAATCAGCCCCAGCATTTT.

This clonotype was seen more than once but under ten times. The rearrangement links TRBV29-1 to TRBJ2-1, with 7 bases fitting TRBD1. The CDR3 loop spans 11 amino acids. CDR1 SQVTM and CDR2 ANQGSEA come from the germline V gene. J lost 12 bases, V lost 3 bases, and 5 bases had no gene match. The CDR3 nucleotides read TGCAGCGTTGATCAGGGACAGTCGCAGTTCTTC. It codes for CSVDQGQSQFF.

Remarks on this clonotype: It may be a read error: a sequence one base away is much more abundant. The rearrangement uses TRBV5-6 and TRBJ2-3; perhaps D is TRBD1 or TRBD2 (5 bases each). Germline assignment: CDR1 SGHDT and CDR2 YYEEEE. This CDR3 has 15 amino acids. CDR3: CTSRPGTTRTDTQYF. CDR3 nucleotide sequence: TGTACCAGCAGGCCCGGGACGACTCGCACAGATACGCAGTATTTT.

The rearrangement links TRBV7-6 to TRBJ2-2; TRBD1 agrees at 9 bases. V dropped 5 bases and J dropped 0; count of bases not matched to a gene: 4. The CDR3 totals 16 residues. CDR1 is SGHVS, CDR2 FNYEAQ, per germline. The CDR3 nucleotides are TGTGCCAGCAGCAGAACAGGGGGCTCGAACACCGGGGAGCTGTTTTTT. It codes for CASSRTGGSNTGELFF.

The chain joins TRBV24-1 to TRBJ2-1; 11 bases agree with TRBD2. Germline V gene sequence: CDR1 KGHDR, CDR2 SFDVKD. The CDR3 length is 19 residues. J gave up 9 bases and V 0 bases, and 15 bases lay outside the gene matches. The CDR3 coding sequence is TGTGCCACCAGTGATTTGGGGATAGCGGGAGGGCCTCGGAAGGGTGAGCAGTTCTTC. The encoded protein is CATSDLGIAGGPRKGEQFF.

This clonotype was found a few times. This CDR3 is CASSPLAGNEQFF. The CDR3 bases are TGTGCCAGCTCACCCCTAGCCGGCAATGAGCAGTTCTTC. The V call is TRBV18, the J call TRBJ2-1; TRBD2 is a possible D gene (5 bases). The V end lost 3 bases, the J end lost 6 bases, and 9 bases lay between the germline ends. Per germline, CDR1 KGHSH and CDR2 LQKENI. The CDR3 is made up of 13 amino acids.

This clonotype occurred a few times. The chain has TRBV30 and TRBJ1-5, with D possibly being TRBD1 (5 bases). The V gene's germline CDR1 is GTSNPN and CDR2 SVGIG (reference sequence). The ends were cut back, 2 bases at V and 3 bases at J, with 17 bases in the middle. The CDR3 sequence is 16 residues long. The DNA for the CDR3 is TGTGCCTGGAGTCCCGGGGCAGGAGTACCCAATCAGCCCCAGCATTTT. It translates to CAWSPGAGVPNQPQHF.

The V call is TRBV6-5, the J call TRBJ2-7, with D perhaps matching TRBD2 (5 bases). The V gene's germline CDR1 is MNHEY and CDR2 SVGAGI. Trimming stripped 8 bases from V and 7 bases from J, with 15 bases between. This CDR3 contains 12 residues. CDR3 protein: CASGQRVGEQYF. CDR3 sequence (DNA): TGTGCCAGCGGGCAGAGGGTGGGAGAGCAGTACTTC.

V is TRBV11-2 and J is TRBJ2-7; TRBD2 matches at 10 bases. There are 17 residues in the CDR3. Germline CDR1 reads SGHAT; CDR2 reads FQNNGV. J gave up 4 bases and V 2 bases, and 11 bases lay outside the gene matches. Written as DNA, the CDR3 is TGTGCCAGCAGCTTACTTGTTTCCGGGACTAGCGTTTACGAGCAGTACTTC. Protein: CASSLLVSGTSVYEQYF.